These 26 T cell receptor beta chains were all obtained from the same sample, sequenced in a study of identical twins. Via MiXCR, TCRdb re-called the 5' RACE reads, giving one row per CDR3 protein. The table has about 550,000 distinct CDR3 sequences, about a fifth seen once. This same sample was also taken into another study, of yellow fever vaccine responses in identical twins.

Source material: CD4+ T cells sorted from blood. These receptors were taken from a woman between 18 and 29 years old in good health.

V usage is TRBV20-1 and J usage is TRBJ2-3, with a weak D call TRBD2 (5 bases). Germline V gene lookup returns CDR1 DFQATT and CDR2 SNEGSKA (reference sequence). This CDR3 contains 13 residues. The V end lost 6 bases, the J end lost 0 bases, and 10 bases lay between the germline ends. The CDR3 region is CSAPGMSTDTQYF. The CDR3 DNA follows: TGCAGTGCCCCCGGGATGAGCACAGATACGCAGTATTTT.

For the CDR3, the DNA is TGTGCCACCAGCAGAGAGGGGCCCGGGGCGCAGTATTTT. Its protein is CATSREGPGAQYF. The genes are TRBV15 and TRBJ2-3, with D perhaps being TRBD1 or TRBD2 (5 bases each). The CDR3 contains 13 residues. CDR1 and CDR2 from the germline V gene are LNHNV and YYDKDF (reference sequence). V shed 0 bases and J shed 10 bases, with 11 bases lying between them.

This clonotype showed up many times. The DNA for the CDR3 is TGTGCCAGCAGTTTCCGAGGGAGCTACGAGCAGTACGTC. Amino acids: CASSFRGSYEQYV. This chain links TRBV28 with TRBJ2-7, with D perhaps TRBD2 (5 bases). V gave up 3 bases and J gave up 3 bases, with 9 bases separating them. The CDR3 loop spans 13 amino acids. Germline CDR1 and CDR2: MDHEN and SYDVKM.

In this sample, this clonotype turned up a few times. The rearrangement links TRBV24-1 to TRBJ2-7; 8 nucleotides line up with TRBD1. The J segment lost 0 bases and the V segment lost 4 bases, leaving 4 bases of the junction unmatched. CDR1 KGHDR and CDR2 SFDVKD come from the germline V gene. This CDR3 is built from 15 residues. As DNA, the CDR3 is TGTGCCACCAGTGAAACGGACAGGGTCTCCTACGAGCAGTACTTC. Amino acid sequence: CATSETDRVSYEQYF.

The chain employs TRBV10-2 and TRBJ2-7; TRBD1 is a possible D gene (6 bases). The CDR3 contains 12 residues. Trimming removed 9 bases from V and 1 base from J, with 10 bases in between. Per germline, CDR1 WSHSY and CDR2 SAAADI. The DNA of the CDR3 is TGCGCCAGTACCGGGACATCCTACGAGCAGTACTTC. Its translation is CASTGTSYEQYF.

The chain is built from TRBV24-1 and TRBJ2-1, with D perhaps matching TRBD2 (5 bases). This CDR3 region has 15 residues. V lost 3 bases to trimming and J lost 6 bases, with 14 bases between them. Germline V lookup: CDR1 KGHDR, CDR2 SFDVKD. Here the CDR3 DNA reads TGTGCCACCAGTGATGGTCGGGGAGCGTTCAATGAGCAGTTCTTC. Amino acids: CATSDGRGAFNEQFF.

The rearrangement uses TRBV20-1 and TRBJ2-1; D might be TRBD2 (5 bases). Looked up from germline, CDR1 is DFQATT and CDR2 is SNEGSKA (reference sequence). The V end lost 6 bases, the J end lost 8 bases, and 23 bases lay between the germline ends. This CDR3 spans 15 amino acids. CDR3 nucleotide sequence: TGCAGTGCCAGAAGGAGCGGAGTACAATGGGATGAGCAGTTCTTC. It encodes CSARRSGVQWDEQFF.

The J gene is TRBJ1-1, the V gene TRBV10-1; D remains unclear. Per germline, CDR1 WNHNN and CDR2 SYGVQD (reference sequence). V dropped 0 bases and J dropped 4 bases, with 9 bases sitting between them. The CDR3 contains 14 residues. In DNA, the CDR3 is TGCGCCAGCAGTGAGTCGCCCCGAGGCACTGAAGCTTTCTTT. Its protein is CASSESPRGTEAFF.

The chain links TRBV5-1 to TRBJ1-1, with D perhaps TRBD1 (5 bases). The CDR3 loop spans 13 amino acids. In germline, CDR1 is SGHRS, CDR2 YFSETQ. V lost 4 bases to trimming and J lost 6 bases, with 13 bases between them. The CDR3 protein is CASSPRRGPEAFF. The CDR3 region has the DNA TGCGCCAGCAGCCCCCGGCGGGGACCTGAAGCTTTCTTT.

V is TRBV20-1 and J is TRBJ2-3, with 9 bases matching TRBD2. The CDR3 runs 16 residues. J was trimmed by 3 bases and V by 3 bases; bases with no gene match: 10. From germline, CDR1 is DFQATT and CDR2 SNEGSKA (reference sequence). This CDR3 reads CSASPKGGLATDTQYF. CDR3 sequence (DNA): TGCAGTGCTAGCCCCAAGGGCGGACTAGCGACAGATACGCAGTATTTT.

This clonotype showed up just a few times. The rearrangement uses TRBV20-1 and TRBJ1-2, with TRBD1 matching over 9 bases. This CDR3 contains 13 residues. Trimming took 3 bases from V and 8 from J; bases not matched to a gene: 7. CDR1 and CDR2 (germline): DFQATT, SNEGSKA (reference sequence). CDR3 sequence: CSASPSGTGGYTF. CDR3 bases: TGCAGTGCTAGCCCTTCCGGGACAGGGGGCTACACCTTC.

This clonotype was picked up a small number of times. The gene calls are TRBV6-1 and TRBJ2-7; D might be TRBD2 (5 bases). Germline CDR1 and CDR2: MNHNS and SASEGT. This CDR3 region has 15 residues. V was trimmed by 5 bases and J by 9 bases, leaving 23 bases between them. CDR3 sequence reads: CASSIPGAVTAGQYF. In DNA, the CDR3 is TGTGCCAGCAGTATTCCCGGAGCGGTTACCGCCGGGCAGTACTTC.

The chain has TRBV27 and TRBJ2-2; maybe TRBD1 (6 bases). In germline, CDR1 is MNHEY, CDR2 SMNVEV (reference sequence). The CDR3 spans 16 residues. Trimming took off 2 bases at V and 1 base at J, with 11 bases between the two ends. Written as DNA, the CDR3 is TGTGCCAGCAGTTTACAAGGGACAATGAACACCGGGGAGCTGTTTTTT. Translated, it gives CASSLQGTMNTGELFF.

This clonotype has more than one count but fewer than ten. This chain joins TRBV6-1 and TRBJ2-3, with D maybe TRBD1 (6 bases). V lost 6 bases and J 0 bases, leaving 16 bases between the germline ends. Per germline, CDR1 MNHNS and CDR2 SASEGT. The CDR3 has 16 amino acids. The CDR3 protein is CASSRSTGSSTDTQYF. The CDR3 nucleotides are TGTGCCAGCAGCCGATCGACAGGCTCTAGCACAGATACGCAGTATTTT.

The chain links TRBV20-1 to TRBJ2-7; TRBD2 matches at 14 bases. Germline V lookup: CDR1 DFQATT, CDR2 SNEGSKA (reference sequence). Trimming cost V 3 bases and J 7 bases; bases outside gene matches: 11. This CDR3 comprises 16 residues. The CDR3 loop is CSASSKGTSGSGEQYF. As DNA, the CDR3 is TGCAGTGCTAGTTCGAAAGGGACTAGCGGGAGTGGGGAGCAGTACTTC.

The chain carries TRBV6-5 and TRBJ2-7; D possibly corresponds to TRBD1 (5 bases). The CDR3 contains 15 residues. Per germline, CDR1 MNHEY and CDR2 SVGAGI. V was trimmed by 3 bases and J by 1 base, leaving 13 bases between them. CDR3: CASSYGQGSSYEQYV. CDR3 nucleotides: TGTGCCAGCAGTTATGGACAAGGATCATCCTACGAGCAGTACGTC.

This clonotype was detected many times. The chain combines TRBV6-1 with TRBJ1-1, with D uncertain. Germline lookup yields CDR1 MNHNS and CDR2 SASEGT. The germline V and J ends were trimmed by 6 bases and 0 bases, with 11 bases remaining between them. This CDR3 is built from 14 residues. The CDR3 here is CASSGKGMNTEAFF. The CDR3 DNA reads as TGTGCCAGCAGCGGCAAGGGAATGAACACTGAAGCTTTCTTT.

In this sample, this clonotype turned up many times. The chain uses TRBV12-3 or TRBV12-4 and TRBJ1-1; D perhaps matches TRBD1 (5 bases). The V and J ends lost 1 base and 5 bases respectively, with 14 bases between them. The CDR3 sequence is 15 residues long. The CDR3 reads CASSLGAGKRTEAFF. The CDR3 region has the DNA TGTGCCAGCAGTTTAGGGGCAGGGAAACGGACTGAAGCTTTCTTT.

This sequence joins TRBV18 and TRBJ2-1; no clear D gene. The CDR3 length is 14 residues. Trimming stripped 1 base from V and 6 bases from J, with 10 bases between. Per the germline V gene, CDR1 is KGHSH and CDR2 is LQKENI. The CDR3 sequence: CASSPRAGFNEQFF. For the CDR3, the DNA is TGTGCCAGCTCACCACGGGCCGGGTTCAATGAGCAGTTCTTC.

Here the CDR3 DNA reads TGTGCCAGCAGCCTCGGTTACTCTGAAGCTTTCTTT. Translating it yields CASSLGYSEAFF. The gene calls are TRBV12-3 or TRBV12-4 and TRBJ1-1, with D uncertain. V shed 6 bases and J shed 6 bases, with 11 bases lying between them. CDR3 length: 12 residues.

V gene TRBV6-2 or TRBV6-3 combines with J gene TRBJ2-3; 7 nucleotides line up with TRBD2. The germline gives CDR1 MNHEY, CDR2 SVGEGT. The CDR3 contains 14 residues. V lost 7 bases and J lost 3; bases outside the gene matches: 7. The CDR3: CASIGGRLTDTQYF. For the CDR3, the DNA is TGTGCCAGCATCGGGGGGAGGTTGACAGATACGCAGTATTTT.

J is TRBJ2-1 and V is TRBV5-1; no clear D gene. The length of the CDR3 is 14 residues. Looked up from germline, CDR1 is SGHRS and CDR2 is YFSETQ. V was clipped by 0 bases and J by 4 bases, with 8 bases between them. CDR3 region: CASSLDPIYNEQFF. Here the CDR3 DNA reads TGCGCCAGCAGCTTGGACCCGATTTACAATGAGCAGTTCTTC.

This chain joins TRBV2 and TRBJ1-2; the D gene is possibly TRBD1 (5 bases). The CDR3 covers 13 residues. Deletions cut 7 bases from V and 8 bases from J, with 17 bases between. Germline V CDR1 and CDR2: SNHLY, FYNNEI. The CDR3 DNA sequence: TGTGCCAGCAATGGGGACGCTCTTGGCGGCTACACCTTC. Residues: CASNGDALGGYTF.

V usage is TRBV7-8 and J usage is TRBJ2-2; D could derive from TRBD1 or TRBD2 (5 bases each). CDR3 length: 14 residues. The germline V gene has CDR1 SGHVS and CDR2 FQNEAQ. V gave up 5 bases and J gave up 4 bases, with 11 bases separating them. The CDR3 loop reads CASSMGRGTGELFF. The CDR3, as DNA: TGTGCCAGCAGCATGGGACGGGGCACCGGGGAGCTGTTTTTT.

In regard to this clonotype: An end of the junction does not agree with germline; a read error may underlie this. The genes are TRBV20-1 and TRBJ2-2; 8 positions agree with TRBD2. CDR1 is DFQATT and CDR2 is SNEGSKA in the germline V gene (reference sequence). This CDR3 is 17 amino acids long. CDR3 amino acids: CCARVVTSGANTGELFF. Written as DNA, the CDR3 is TGCTGTGCTAGAGTTGTCACTAGCGGAGCGAACACCGGGGAGCTGTTTTTT.

This clonotype has only a few counts. The chain recombines TRBV28 with TRBJ1-5; TRBD1 agrees at 10 bases. The germline V gene encodes CDR1 MDHEN and CDR2 SYDVKM. CDR3 length equals 19 residues. J lost 4 bases, V lost 3 bases, and 15 bases had no gene match. The CDR3 reads CASSFSRGSGQGSNQPQHF. For the CDR3, the DNA is TGTGCCAGCAGTTTCTCCCGGGGCTCGGGACAGGGGTCTAATCAGCCCCAGCATTTT.